This T cell receptor (beta chain) was sequenced during a study of shared clonotypes between healthy human individuals. The ends lost 3 bases at V and 0 bases at J; junction bases unmatched: 4. Germline V gene sequence: CDR1 SGHDT, CDR2 YYEEEE. The CDR3 extends over 16 amino acids. Of note for this clone: The antigen remains undetermined.

Findings of the study overall: Sequencing depth was a factor that was expected to affect clonotype sharing among donors.

Data came from immunoSEQ multiplex PCR; TCRdb stores just in-frame clones and leaves some out. Here the sample spans 2,500,000 or so clones, around nine tenths being singletons. Sequenced: naive CD4+ T cells sorted from blood. The subset is: CD45RA+ positively selected. The chain couples TRBV5-6 to TRBJ1-3, with TRBD1 matching over 9 bases. The receptor's source is a man aged 18-30 years in good health. The CDR3: CASSSTGGYSGNTIYF. CDR3 DNA: TGTGCCAGCAGCTCCACAGGGGGCTACTCTGGAAACACCATATATTTT.